The 30 T cell receptor beta chains presented below share a single source sample, sequenced in a study of vaccination and CD4 T cells after COVID-19 (dated by TCRdb to 2022 to 2024). Explained via the paper, the treatment or condition label denotes: approximately nine-day PBMC culture with coronavirus spike peptide pools or control peptides (ViraFEST assay). CD4+ T cells from unexposed donors were collected before the COVID-19 pandemic (2011-2018). Their antigens remain unidentified. Preparation of the library involved PCR. Sequencing instrument: Illumina iSeq 100. At the Johns Hopkins FTIC core, DNA from the cultured CD4+ T cells underwent TCR sequencing with the Oncomine TCR Beta short-read assay. TCRdb reran the public reads through fastp at Q25 and MiXCR, keeping productive beta chains. Identical CDR3 proteins give one entry, which carries the most common genes and DNA. The sample table records several thousand distinct CDR3 sequences; approximately 44% of these occur just once. The ten most abundant clones make up approximately 37% of the sample.

The sequencing input was CD4+ T cells from blood, cultured in vitro. These receptors were collected from a human donor in good health.

V and J are TRBV20-1 and TRBJ2-7; 10 bases are shared with TRBD1. The length of the CDR3 is 12 residues. The trim removed 6 bases at V and 5 bases at J, leaving 4 bases unmatched. Germline assignment: CDR1 DFQATT and CDR2 SNEGSKA (reference sequence). The CDR3 reads CSAQTGGDEQYF. CDR3 sequence (DNA): TGCAGTGCGCAGACAGGGGGCGACGAGCAGTACTTC.

This clonotype turned up a few times. The gene calls are TRBV19 and TRBJ2-2; 9 bases are a match to TRBD2. Germline assignment: CDR1 LNHDA and CDR2 SQIVND (reference sequence). After removal of 8 bases from V and 0 bases from J, the junction contained 4 bases not matched to a gene. The CDR3 consists of 15 residues. CDR3 in DNA: TGTGCCAGTCAGGAGCGGGGGGCGAACACCGGGGAGCTGTTTTTT. Amino acids: CASQERGANTGELFF.

The gene calls are TRBV7-8 and TRBJ2-1, with 8 bases identical to TRBD2. The CDR3 has 12 amino acids. J lost 9 bases, V lost 5 bases, and 3 bases had no gene match. Germline CDR1 is SGHVS and CDR2 is FQNEAQ. The CDR3 sequence: CASSGSGAEQFF. CDR3 DNA: TGTGCCAGCAGCGGTAGCGGGGCTGAGCAGTTCTTC.

The DNA for the CDR3 is TGTGCCATCAGTGACGGGACACAGGGGATGGCCCAGTACTTC. It specifies CAISDGTQGMAQYF. The chain links TRBV10-3 to TRBJ2-5; 7 positions agree with TRBD1. The V and J ends lost 3 bases and 9 bases, in that order; junction bases with no gene match: 10. The CDR3 is 14 residues long. CDR1 and CDR2 (germline): ENHRY, SYGVKD.

V usage is TRBV29-1 and J usage is TRBJ2-3, with 9 nucleotides matching TRBD2. After removal of 2 bases from V and 5 bases from J, the junction contained 8 bases not matched to a gene. The CDR3 has 15 residues. Looked up from germline, CDR1 is SQVTM and CDR2 is ANQGSEA. The CDR3 loop is CSVERRGGRGDTQYF. Written as DNA, the CDR3 is TGCAGCGTTGAAAGGCGGGGGGGCCGGGGAGATACGCAGTATTTT.

The V call is TRBV20-1, the J call TRBJ1-5; D perhaps matches TRBD1 (5 bases). CDR3 length: 13 amino acids. Germline loops: CDR1 DFQATT, CDR2 SNEGSKA (reference sequence). Trimming cost V 3 bases and J 5 bases, with 11 bases left between them. The chain's CDR3 is CSASLQVDQPQHF. The DNA for the CDR3 is TGCAGTGCTAGTCTACAGGTTGATCAGCCCCAGCATTTT.

The chain has TRBV4-1 and TRBJ1-1, with 9 bases aligning to TRBD1. Germline trimming cut 1 base from V and 3 bases from J; bases unmatched to any gene: 3. The CDR3 covers 15 residues. Germline CDR1 reads MGHRA; CDR2 reads YSYEKL. For the CDR3, the DNA is TGCGCCAGCAGCCAAGGGGACAGGGCCCACACTGAAGCTTTCTTT. This sequence encodes CASSQGDRAHTEAFF.

This clonotype was observed a few times. The chain is built from TRBV24-1 and TRBJ1-2, with a weak D call TRBD1 (5 bases). The CDR3 extends over 18 amino acids. Trimming pared 1 base from V and 2 bases from J, leaving 19 bases between. Germline CDR1 reads KGHDR; CDR2 reads SFDVKD. The CDR3 DNA reads TGTGCCACCAGTGATTTACCCCCCGACAGTTACCGAAACTATGGCTACACCTTC. It yields the protein CATSDLPPDSYRNYGYTF.

This rearrangement joins TRBV20-1 to TRBJ1-5, with 9 nucleotides matching TRBD1. The CDR3 covers 17 residues. The germline V gene has CDR1 DFQATT and CDR2 SNEGSKA (reference sequence). The V segment lost 3 bases and the J segment 0 bases; nucleotides outside the gene matches: 9. The CDR3 is CSARDRGGRYSNQPQHF. The CDR3, as DNA: TGCAGTGCTAGGGACAGGGGAGGGAGATATAGCAATCAGCCCCAGCATTTT.

The rearrangement links TRBV19 to TRBJ2-1; TRBD2 matches 7 bases. CDR3 length: 12 amino acids. Germline assignment: CDR1 LNHDA and CDR2 SQIVND (reference sequence). Trimming removed 4 bases from V and 16 bases from J; junction bases left unmatched: 10. CDR3 residues: CASSSGSESLFF. CDR3 bases: TGTGCCAGTAGTAGCGGGAGTGAGTCTTTATTCTTC.

This clonotype was detected only a few times. The chain couples TRBV20-1 to TRBJ2-7; D call uncertain. V gave up 2 bases and J gave up 2 bases, with 10 bases separating them. The CDR3 totals 13 residues. CDR1 is DFQATT, CDR2 SNEGSKA, per germline (reference sequence). In DNA form, the CDR3 reads TGCAGTGCTAGATCGGCAGGCCCCTACGAGCAGTACTTC. Translation gives CSARSAGPYEQYF.

The chain carries TRBV7-8 and TRBJ2-6; D call uncertain. Trimming cost V 2 bases and J 0 bases, with 8 bases left between them. This CDR3 comprises 16 residues. Germline V gene data show CDR1 as SGHVS and CDR2 as FQNEAQ. The CDR3 spells CASSLLTSSGANVLTF. In DNA form, the CDR3 reads TGTGCCAGCAGCTTACTCACCAGCTCTGGGGCCAACGTCCTGACTTTC. The variable domain in full, completed from reference TRBV7-8 and TRBJ2-6, reads GAGVSQSPRYKVAKRGQDVALRCDPISGHVSLFWYQQALGQGPEFLTYFQNEAQLDKSGLPSDRFFAERPEGSVSTLKIQRTQQEDSAVYLCASSLLTSSGANVLTFGAGSRLTVL.

In its sample, this clonotype was seen once. The chain has TRBV9 and TRBJ2-7; 11 positions agree with TRBD2. Trimming took 3 bases from V and 5 from J; bases not matched to a gene: 7. The CDR3 contains 15 residues. CDR1 and CDR2 (germline): SGDLS, YYNGEE. The CDR3 nucleotides are TGTGCCAGCAGCGGAACTAGCGGGAGAAGGGACGAGCAGTACTTC. It translates to CASSGTSGRRDEQYF.

The chain has TRBV10-3 and TRBJ2-2; a possible D gene is TRBD2 (5 bases). V lost 2 bases and J lost 1, with 8 bases in between. There are 15 residues in the CDR3. Germline V lookup: CDR1 ENHRY, CDR2 SYGVKD. The CDR3 reads CAISEGGVNTGELFF. The CDR3 nucleotides read TGTGCCATCAGTGAGGGAGGAGTGAACACCGGGGAGCTGTTTTTT.

V gene TRBV19 combines with J gene TRBJ1-2, with no clear D. CDR1 LNHDA and CDR2 SQIVND come from the germline V gene (reference sequence). This CDR3 is 14 amino acids long. The germline V and J ends were trimmed by 3 bases and 0 bases, with 8 bases remaining between them. CDR3 loop: CASSIGPANYGYTF. CDR3 DNA sequence: TGTGCCAGTAGTATCGGACCTGCTAACTATGGCTACACCTTC. Looking up the rest from reference TRBV19 and TRBJ1-2 gives the full variable domain: DGGITQSPKYLFRKEGQNVTLSCEQNLNHDAMYWYRQDPGQGLRLIYYSQIVNDFQKGDIAEGYSVSREKKESFPLTVTSAQKNPTAFYLCASSIGPANYGYTFGSGTRLTVV.

The genes are TRBV30 and TRBJ1-2; D possibly corresponds to TRBD1 (6 bases). Germline V gene data show CDR1 as GTSNPN and CDR2 as SVGIG (reference sequence). V lost 6 bases and J lost 8, with 13 bases in between. The CDR3 consists of 11 residues. CDR3 nucleotide sequence: TGTGCCTGCTACAGGGACGGAGGCTACACCTTC. Its translation is CACYRDGGYTF.

The rearrangement joins TRBV11-2 to TRBJ2-7; D ambiguous. V lost 5 bases to trimming and J lost 3 bases, with 11 bases between them. CDR3 length: 13 residues. Germline CDR1 and CDR2: SGHAT and FQNNGV. This CDR3 reads CASSLVFGYEQYF. The CDR3, as DNA: TGTGCCAGCAGCCTAGTGTTCGGCTACGAGCAGTACTTC.

V gene TRBV20-1 combines with J gene TRBJ1-2; 8 bases fit TRBD1. V shed 0 bases and J 7 bases; nucleotides not matched to a gene: 10. The CDR3 has 15 residues. CDR1 is DFQATT and CDR2 is SNEGSKA in the germline V gene (reference sequence). CDR3 sequence reads: CSARDPGTGPSGYTF. As DNA, the CDR3 is TGCAGTGCTAGAGATCCCGGGACAGGCCCCTCTGGCTACACCTTC.

V gene TRBV30 combines with J gene TRBJ2-5, with 7 bases matching TRBD1. V gave up 1 base and J gave up 2 bases; unmatched junction bases: 7. There are 15 residues in the CDR3. The germline V gene has CDR1 GTSNPN and CDR2 SVGIG (reference sequence). As DNA, the CDR3 is TGTGCCTGGAGTGGGGGACAGCTCGCGCAAGAGACCCAGTACTTC. This gives the protein CAWSGGQLAQETQYF.

This clonotype was seen a handful of times. The chain has TRBV4-1 and TRBJ1-2, with TRBD1 matching 9 bases. The CDR3 is 16 residues long. Germline V gene lookup returns CDR1 MGHRA and CDR2 YSYEKL. Trimming took 4 bases from V and 8 from J; bases not matched to a gene: 14. Written as DNA, the CDR3 is TGCGCCAGCAGCCGCTCCCATACACAGGGGGCTTGGGGCTACACCTTC. It translates to CASSRSHTQGAWGYTF.

This chain links TRBV28 with TRBJ1-2; D remains unclear. V gave up 5 bases and J gave up 8 bases, with 9 bases separating them. Germline values: CDR1 MDHEN, CDR2 SYDVKM. This CDR3 spans 11 amino acids. CDR3 DNA sequence: TGTGCCAGCAGTCGACTTAACGGCTACACCTTC. Translating it yields CASSRLNGYTF.

V and J are TRBV2 and TRBJ1-5; the D is unclear. Germline V gives CDR1 SNHLY, CDR2 FYNNEI. This CDR3 has 13 residues. The V and J ends lost 6 bases and 1 base respectively, with 7 bases between them. The CDR3 region is CASSLDSNQPQHF. CDR3 bases: TGTGCCAGCAGCTTGGACAGCAATCAGCCCCAGCATTTT. Filled out from reference TRBV2 and TRBJ1-5, the complete variable domain reads EPEVTQTPSHQVTQMGQEVILRCVPISNHLYFYWYRQILGQKVEFLVSFYNNEISEKSEIFDDQFSVERPDGSNFTLKIRSTKLEDSAMYFCASSLDSNQPQHFGDGTRLSIL.

The gene calls are TRBV6-1 and TRBJ2-3; perhaps TRBD2 as D (5 bases). The CDR3 is 15 residues long. V was clipped by 1 base and J by 4 bases, with 12 bases between them. Germline V lookup: CDR1 MNHNS, CDR2 SASEGT. The DNA of the CDR3 is TGTGCCAGCAGTGAAGTGGGAGTGCGAGCAGATACGCAGTATTTT. Amino acids: CASSEVGVRADTQYF.

The V call is TRBV6-5, the J call TRBJ1-1; possible D gene TRBD1, 5 bases. Germline-derived CDR1 and CDR2 are MNHEY and SVGAGI. The V and J ends lost 2 bases and 3 bases respectively, with 7 bases between them. The length of the CDR3 is 13 residues. Written as DNA, the CDR3 is TGTGCCAGCAGTTACCTAGGGGACACTGAAGCTTTCTTT. This codes for CASSYLGDTEAFF.

The sample holds a few counts of this clonotype. The rearrangement links TRBV20-1 to TRBJ1-6, with TRBD1 as a possible D gene (5 bases). Germline values: CDR1 DFQATT, CDR2 SNEGSKA (reference sequence). The length of the CDR3 is 14 residues. The V end lost 3 bases, the J end lost 10 bases, and 16 bases lay between the germline ends. The CDR3 coding sequence is TGCAGTGCTAGTATAGGCAGGGAAGAGTCACCCCTCCACTTT. This gives the protein CSASIGREESPLHF.

The chain combines TRBV19 with TRBJ2-2; D ambiguous. The CDR3 loop spans 13 amino acids. V lost 10 bases, J lost 0 bases, and 9 bases lay in between. Per the germline V gene, CDR1 is LNHDA and CDR2 is SQIVND (reference sequence). CDR3 in DNA: TGTGCCACGCAAACGACGAACACCGGGGAGCTGTTTTTT. Its translation is CATQTTNTGELFF.

CDR3 sequence (DNA): TGTGCCAGCAGCTTAGGAGCAAACACAGATACGCAGTATTTT. Encoded protein: CASSLGANTDTQYF. The chain couples TRBV7-2 to TRBJ2-3; D remains ambiguous. There are 14 residues in the CDR3. V lost 1 base to trimming and J lost 2 bases, with 7 bases between them. Germline lookup yields CDR1 SGHTA and CDR2 FQGNSA.

This chain uses TRBV7-9 with TRBJ2-7; 10 bases line up with TRBD1. The V gene's germline CDR1 is SEHNR and CDR2 FQNEAQ (reference sequence). V shed 2 bases and J 5 bases; nucleotides not matched to a gene: 6. This CDR3 region has 15 residues. CDR3: CASSLTTGGEDEQYF. CDR3 in DNA: TGTGCCAGCAGCTTAACGACAGGGGGCGAAGACGAGCAGTACTTC.

This clonotype was detected only a few times. The CDR3 coding sequence is TGTGCCAGCAGTTCCTATACAGGGGTAGCAGAGACCCAGTACTTC. It yields the protein CASSSYTGVAETQYF. This chain links TRBV12-3 or TRBV12-4 with TRBJ2-5; TRBD1 matches 7 bases. V shed 4 bases, J shed 4 bases, and the junction held 9 bases outside the gene matches. This CDR3 is built from 15 residues.

In the case of this clonotype: Mismatch with germline at one junction end may stem from a read error. The V call is TRBV10-1, the J call TRBJ2-3, with D tentatively TRBD2 (6 bases). CDR1 WNHNN and CDR2 SYGVQD come from the germline V gene (reference sequence). The length of the CDR3 is 15 residues. DNA of the CDR3: TGCGCCAGCAGTAAGTCGGGAGCTAGCACAGATACGCAGTATTTT. This codes for CASSKSGASTDTQYF.